The subject of this entry is one TCR beta chain. This clonotype came up many times. Its antigen is still unknown. No base-level quality is on record; no much larger clone is a single base apart. The junction shows trimming of 7 bases on V and 4 bases on J, plus 19 bases between the germline ends. The CDR3 spans 15 residues, from the cysteine through the phenylalanine. Only CDR3 DNA is held: 45 bases, read in frame from base 1. CDR1 and CDR2, per the germline V gene (reference sequence), are LNHDA and SQIVND. This sample was taken from a study of liver allograft versus peripheral blood T cells (dated by TCRdb to about 2020). Concerning the study at large: T cell receptor repertoires present within transplanted livers were compared with repertoires in the peripheral blood of liver transplant recipients. Overall results and qualifications from the work: According to the report, the T cell receptor repertoires detected in peripheral blood were different from the repertoires found inside liver allografts.

These reads were obtained on an Illumina MiSeq. TCRdb cleaned the public reads at Q25 with fastp, built clones with MiXCR and kept in-frame beta chains. Records with the same CDR3 protein are collapsed into one entry carrying the most frequent genes and DNA. This sample lists about 6,500 distinct CDR3 sequences; 15% to 20% were detected once. Roughly 54% of the sample lies in the top ten. The sequence is built from TRBV19 and TRBJ1-2; matching of 6 bases hints at TRBD1 as the D gene. The clonotype was recovered from a human patient who had a liver transplant. Some T cells may be donor cells from the graft after a transplant. CDR3 reads: CASTRKGGPLYGYTF. The nucleotide sequence is TGTGCCAGTACTCGAAAGGGGGGCCCCCTCTATGGCTACACCTTC.